The 26 T cell receptor beta chains below come from one sample, sequenced in a study of blood T cell repertoires in COVID-19. Profiled with immunoSEQ multiplex PCR; TCRdb holds only in-frame clones, not every one. Of 200,000 to 250,000 clones listed, 70% to 85% are singletons. The specimen sequenced was PBMCs or T cells enriched from blood (not recorded which). The origin of the receptors is a man aged 35 to 55 who had recovered from COVID-19.

The chain is built from TRBV5-4 and TRBJ2-5; TRBD1 matches 7 bases. The CDR3 consists of 14 residues. The V and J ends lost 4 bases and 5 bases, in that order; junction bases with no gene match: 8. CDR1 and CDR2 (germline): SGHNT, YYREEE (reference sequence). The DNA of the CDR3 is TGTGCCAGCAGCATCAACAGGGGCGGGGAGACCCAGTACTTC. Translated: CASSINRGGETQYF.

This chain connects TRBV3-1 (or the pseudogene TRBV3-2) to TRBJ1-5; D is perhaps TRBD1 (6 bases). CDR1 and CDR2 from the germline V gene are LGHDT and YNNKEL (reference sequence). The V and J ends lost 4 bases and 8 bases respectively, with 12 bases between them. The CDR3 runs to 13 residues. The CDR3 region has the DNA TGTGCCAGCAGCCCTGGGGGGGCAGAGCCCCAGCATTTT. Its protein is CASSPGGAEPQHF.

This sequence joins TRBV29-1 and TRBJ2-1; 11 bases align to TRBD2. The V segment lost 6 bases and the J segment 9 bases; nucleotides outside the gene matches: 16. Germline assignment: CDR1 SQVTM and CDR2 ANQGSEA. The CDR3 has 16 amino acids. CDR3 protein: CSVPGTSGILVGEQFF. DNA of the CDR3: TGCAGCGTCCCCGGGACTAGCGGCATTTTAGTGGGTGAGCAGTTCTTC.

This chain links TRBV7-2 with TRBJ1-2, with unresolved D. The CDR3 extends over 13 amino acids. Germline lookup yields CDR1 SGHTA and CDR2 FQGNSA. The germline V and J ends were trimmed by 0 bases and 6 bases, with 8 bases remaining between them. CDR3 nucleotides: TGTGCCAGCAGCTTAGCCGGGAAAAATGGCTACACCTTC. It specifies CASSLAGKNGYTF.

The CDR3 sequence is CASSWGLAGYNEQFF. CDR3 sequence (DNA): TGTGCCAGCAGCTGGGGACTAGCGGGTTACAATGAGCAGTTCTTC. The chain has TRBV5-4 and TRBJ2-1; 12 bases are shared with TRBD2. V dropped 3 bases and J dropped 4; count of bases not matched to a gene: 2. The CDR3 spans 15 residues. Per the germline V gene, CDR1 is SGHNT and CDR2 is YYREEE (reference sequence).

This clone was found a few times. V usage is TRBV6-4 and J usage is TRBJ1-3; maybe TRBD1 (5 bases). The CDR3 spans 14 residues. Trimming removed 7 bases from V and 5 bases from J, with 15 bases in between. Per germline, CDR1 MRHNA and CDR2 SNTAGT. The CDR3 is CASISQELRNTIYF. The DNA of the CDR3 is TGTGCCAGCATTTCACAGGAGCTCCGAAACACCATATATTTT.

This chain links TRBV5-1 with TRBJ2-3; 7 positions agree with TRBD2. CDR1 and CDR2 from the germline V gene are SGHRS and YFSETQ. CDR3 size: 18 residues. V shed 0 bases and J 1 base; nucleotides not matched to a gene: 11. The CDR3 region is CASSLGDKRGPGTDTQYF. The CDR3 DNA sequence: TGCGCCAGCAGCTTGGGGGATAAGCGGGGTCCGGGCACAGATACGCAGTATTTT.

This clone showed up just a few times. The genes are TRBV10-3 and TRBJ1-1; 7 bases match TRBD1. V dropped 1 base and J dropped 4; count of bases not matched to a gene: 3. CDR3 size: 14 residues. Germline-derived CDR1 and CDR2 are ENHRY and SYGVKD. CDR3 protein: CAISEFRQGTEAFF. CDR3 coding DNA: TGTGCCATCAGTGAGTTCCGACAGGGCACTGAAGCTTTCTTT.

The chain uses TRBV7-2 and TRBJ2-5; D remains ambiguous. The V gene's germline CDR1 is SGHTA and CDR2 FQGNSA. The CDR3 sequence is 13 residues long. The germline V and J ends were trimmed by 4 bases and 0 bases, with 6 bases remaining between them. Here the CDR3 reads CASSYMYQETQYF. The CDR3 DNA sequence: TGTGCCAGCAGCTACATGTACCAAGAGACCCAGTACTTC.

The chain carries TRBV11-1 and TRBJ1-6; D may be TRBD1 (6 bases). CDR3 length equals 14 residues. The ends were cut back, 2 bases at V and 8 bases at J, with 10 bases in the middle. Germline-derived CDR1 and CDR2 are SGHAT and FQDESV (reference sequence). CDR3 bases: TGTGCCAGCAGCTTAAACAGGGTGGATTCACCCCTCCACTTT. This encodes CASSLNRVDSPLHF.

The V call is TRBV29-1, the J call TRBJ2-1, with D possibly TRBD2 on 6 matching bases. The CDR3 length is 14 residues. The V end lost 8 bases, the J end lost 0 bases, and 14 bases lay between the germline ends. The V gene's germline CDR1 is SQVTM and CDR2 ANQGSEA. This CDR3 is CSSRDGSSYNEQFF. The CDR3 nucleotides read TGCAGCTCAAGAGACGGGAGCTCCTACAATGAGCAGTTCTTC.

This chain joins TRBV2 and TRBJ1-2, with D maybe TRBD1 (6 bases). This CDR3 contains 18 residues. The germline V and J ends were trimmed by 6 bases and 7 bases, with 30 bases remaining between them. Germline lookup yields CDR1 SNHLY and CDR2 FYNNEI. The DNA for the CDR3 is TGTGCCAGCAGCAAAAAGGTTGGGGGCGTTGGTGGTTCGGGTGGCTACACCTTC. Residues: CASSKKVGGVGGSGGYTF. Combining the CDR3 with reference TRBV2 and TRBJ1-2 gives the whole variable domain EPEVTQTPSHQVTQMGQEVILRCVPISNHLYFYWYRQILGQKVEFLVSFYNNEISEKSEIFDDQFSVERPDGSNFTLKIRSTKLEDSAMYFCASSKKVGGVGGSGGYTFGSGTRLTVV.

J is TRBJ2-3 and V is TRBV11-3; D perhaps matches TRBD2 (6 bases). CDR3 length: 13 residues. The V end lost 3 bases, the J end lost 4 bases, and 8 bases lay between the germline ends. CDR1 is SGHNT and CDR2 is YENEEA in the germline V gene. CDR3 in DNA: TGTGCCAGCAGCTTCGGAGGGGCAGATACGCAGTATTTT. This sequence encodes CASSFGGADTQYF.

This clone was seen once. This chain uses TRBV7-8 with TRBJ2-5; TRBD2 is a possible D gene (6 bases). V was trimmed by 8 bases and J by 4 bases, leaving 23 bases between them. CDR1 SGHVS and CDR2 FQNEAQ come from the germline V gene. This CDR3 contains 16 residues. CDR3 sequence reads: CASASTRPSEGETQYF. In DNA, the CDR3 is TGTGCCAGCGCTTCGACTAGACCTTCGGAAGGAGAGACCCAGTACTTC. The full variable domain, rest sourced from reference TRBV7-8 and TRBJ2-5, is GAGVSQSPRYKVAKRGQDVALRCDPISGHVSLFWYQQALGQGPEFLTYFQNEAQLDKSGLPSDRFFAERPEGSVSTLKIQRTQQEDSAVYLCASASTRPSEGETQYFGPGTRLLVL.

The rearrangement links TRBV29-1 to TRBJ1-1, with D unclear. Trimming pared 8 bases from V and 1 base from J, leaving 11 bases between. The CDR3 has 12 residues. Germline V gives CDR1 SQVTM, CDR2 ANQGSEA. Here the CDR3 DNA reads TGCAGCTCCATTAGTTCGAACACTGAAGCTTTCTTT. Its translation is CSSISSNTEAFF. The whole variable domain, filled in from reference TRBV29-1 and TRBJ1-1, reads SAVISQKPSRDICQRGTSLTIQCQVDSQVTMMFWYRQQPGQSLTLIATANQGSEATYESGFVIDKFPISRPNLTFSTLTVSNMSPEDSSIYLCSSISSNTEAFFGQGTRLTVV.

This clone was observed many times. The J gene is TRBJ2-5, the V gene TRBV7-9, with D tentatively TRBD2 (6 bases). Germline V gives CDR1 SEHNR, CDR2 FQNEAQ (reference sequence). V was pared by 5 bases and J by 7 bases, with 20 bases between. The CDR3 covers 15 residues. As DNA, the CDR3 is TGTGCCAGCAGCCCCTCAGATAGCCGGAGGGGGACCCAGTACTTC. It translates to CASSPSDSRRGTQYF.

The chain recombines TRBV11-3 with TRBJ1-1; D is possibly TRBD1 (5 bases). Germline V gene sequence: CDR1 SGHNT, CDR2 YENEEA. The CDR3 runs 13 residues. V lost 5 bases and J lost 4, with 11 bases in between. The CDR3 loop reads CASSATGGTEAFF. Written as DNA, the CDR3 is TGTGCCAGCAGCGCCACAGGCGGCACTGAAGCTTTCTTT.

The rearrangement joins TRBV10-3 to TRBJ2-2; D perhaps matches TRBD2 (5 bases). Germline V CDR1 and CDR2: ENHRY, SYGVKD. The length of the CDR3 is 16 residues. V was trimmed by 6 bases and J by 0 bases, leaving 14 bases between them. The CDR3 coding sequence is TGTGCCATCAGAGAGGACTCGGCCGCGAACACCGGGGAGCTGTTTTTT. Its translation is CAIREDSAANTGELFF.

This chain joins TRBV7-2 and TRBJ1-6; D perhaps matches TRBD1 (6 bases). Germline CDR1 is SGHTA and CDR2 is FQGNSA. The CDR3 length is 14 residues. Trimming pared 5 bases from V and 10 bases from J, leaving 15 bases between. The CDR3 is CASSLTHRDSPLHF. The CDR3 region has the DNA TGTGCCAGCAGCCTCACGCACAGGGACTCACCCCTCCACTTT.

This clone has just one count. The chain carries TRBV7-2 and TRBJ1-6; 9 nucleotides agree with TRBD1. CDR3 length: 16 residues. The ends lost 4 bases at V and 7 bases at J; junction bases unmatched: 8. The germline gives CDR1 SGHTA, CDR2 FQGNSA. As DNA, the CDR3 is TGTGCCAGCAGCTCGGACAGGGGATCTGGAAATTCACCCCTCCACTTT. Translated: CASSSDRGSGNSPLHF.

The rearrangement joins TRBV11-2 to TRBJ2-7; the match to TRBD1 covers 8 bases. V lost 6 bases, J lost 0 bases, and 7 bases stayed unmatched. This CDR3 is built from 15 residues. CDR1 is SGHAT and CDR2 is FQNNGV in the germline V gene. The CDR3 DNA is TGTGCCAGCAGACCTGGACAGGGCCTCTCCTACGAGCAGTACTTC. Translated: CASRPGQGLSYEQYF.

J is TRBJ2-3 and V is TRBV28; 7 bases line up with TRBD2. Germline V CDR1 and CDR2: MDHEN, SYDVKM. This CDR3 region has 15 residues. V lost 5 bases, J lost 7 bases, and 12 bases stayed unmatched. In DNA, the CDR3 is TGTGCCAGCAGTGGCCTGGGGCAGACTAGCAATACGCAGTATTTT. Protein: CASSGLGQTSNTQYF. The complete variable domain, with remaining parts taken from reference TRBV28 and TRBJ2-3, reads DVKVTQSSRYLVKRTGEKVFLECVQDMDHENMFWYRQDPGLGLRLIYFSYDVKMKEKGDIPEGYSVSREKKERFSLILESASTNQTSMYLCASSGLGQTSNTQYFGPGTRLTVL.

This chain links TRBV30 with TRBJ1-4; D perhaps matches TRBD1 (6 bases). V was trimmed by 2 bases and J by 8 bases, leaving 12 bases between them. Germline V gives CDR1 GTSNPN, CDR2 SVGIG (reference sequence). CDR3 length equals 13 residues. The DNA for the CDR3 is TGTGCCTGGAGTCCGGGACATCGAGAAAAACTGTTTTTT. It yields the protein CAWSPGHREKLFF.

The rearrangement links TRBV2 to TRBJ1-4; 7 positions match TRBD1. The junction had 3 bases not matched to a gene; V was cut back by 1 base and J by 4 bases. Per the germline V gene, CDR1 is SNHLY and CDR2 is FYNNEI. The CDR3 runs to 15 residues. The CDR3 region is CASSEGQGLNEKLFF. The CDR3 region has the DNA TGTGCCAGCAGTGAAGGACAGGGCCTTAATGAAAAACTGTTTTTT.

The rearrangement joins TRBV29-1 to TRBJ2-5, with D possibly TRBD2 on 5 matching bases. V was cut by 4 bases and J by 2 bases, with 11 bases left in between. In germline, CDR1 is SQVTM, CDR2 ANQGSEA. The CDR3 is 13 amino acids. The CDR3 here is CSVVRDTQETQYF. Here the CDR3 DNA reads TGCAGCGTTGTACGGGATACGCAAGAGACCCAGTACTTC.

This rearrangement joins TRBV18 to TRBJ2-3, with D possibly matching TRBD1 (7 bases). Germline CDR1 and CDR2: KGHSH and LQKENI. This CDR3 comprises 15 residues. The ends were cut back, 6 bases at V and 0 bases at J, with 13 bases in the middle. The CDR3 DNA reads as TGTGCCAGCTCTATGGAGGGGGCGAGCACAGATACGCAGTATTTT. It encodes CASSMEGASTDTQYF.